This TCR beta chain was sequenced in a study of cytomegalovirus exposure and HLA in healthy donors. 60 Vbeta and 13 Jbeta primers were used in PCR. Generated by immunoSEQ multiplex PCR, the TCRdb table keeps only in-frame clones and is missing some. Seen here are approximately 150,000 clones, around 72% observed once, and the top ten hold approximately 2%. The CDR3 totals 14 residues. From germline, CDR1 is LGHNA and CDR2 YSLEER. Regarding this clone: The junction departs from the called germline gene at one end, perhaps through a read error.

The source material was PBMCs. This clonotype was sampled from a man between 40 and 49 years old in good health and CMV-seronegative. The genes are TRBV4-3 and TRBJ1-2, with a tentative D call TRBD1 (6 bases). The CDR3 region has the DNA TGCGCCAGCAGCCAAGACAGGGGCTCCTATGGCTACCCCTTC. It translates to CASSQDRGSYGYPF.